These T cell receptor beta chains were read from a single sample in a study of T cells in localized non-small cell lung cancer. Data came from immunoSEQ multiplex PCR; TCRdb stores just in-frame clones and leaves some out. The sample holds 35,000 to 50,000 clones, 86% seen once. The material was peripheral blood, obtained before any cancer treatment. The receptors stem from a man between 40 and 70 years old with stage I lung adenocarcinoma. The CDR3 runs from the conserved cysteine through the conserved F or W. A D gene is named only where the DNA matches it firmly. The size field is filled for only some rows; it gives once, few, many or a size class.

abundance	v_gene	j_gene	d_gene	CDR3aa	CDR3nt
-	TRBV27	TRBJ2-5	TRBD1	CASSSDRLHREETQYF	TGTGCCAGCAGTTCGGACAGGCTCCACCGGGAAGAGACCCAGTACTTC
few	TRBV27	TRBJ2-3	TRBD1	CASTMRGQSTDTQYF	TGTGCCAGCACAATGAGGGGACAGTCCACAGATACGCAGTATTTT
-	TRBV5-6	TRBJ1-4	TRBD1	CASSHGTVTATNEKLFF	TGTGCCAGCAGCCACGGGACAGTAACCGCAACTAATGAAAAACTGTTTTTT
-	TRBV5-4	TRBJ1-1	-	CASSPARGTEAFF	TGTGCCAGCAGCCCCGCCCGGGGCACTGAAGCTTTCTTT
-	TRBV5-1	TRBJ2-3	-	CASSFSTDTQYF	TGCGCCAGCAGCTTCTCGACAGATACGCAGTATTTT
-	TRBV19	TRBJ1-2	-	CAGSTGNYGYTF	TGTGCCGGGTCGACAGGAAACTATGGCTACACCTTC
-	TRBV7-2	TRBJ2-7	-	CASSSARWSYEQYF	TGTGCCAGCAGCTCGGCCAGGTGGAGCTACGAGCAGTACTTC
-	TRBV27	TRBJ1-1	-	CASSSVGTEAFF	TGTGCCAGCTCATCGGTGGGCACTGAAGCTTTCTTT
-	TRBV5-4	TRBJ2-1	TRBD1	CASGTPGQGAEQFF	TGTGCCAGCGGCACTCCGGGACAGGGGGCTGAGCAGTTCTTC
-	TRBV6-5	TRBJ1-2	-	CASRVQFYGYTF	TGTGCCAGCAGAGTCCAGTTTTATGGCTACACCTTC
-	TRBV10-3	TRBJ2-7	-	CPRGAGSYEQYF	TGTCCCCGGGGGGCAGGCTCCTACGAGCAGTACTTC
-	TRBV5-1	TRBJ2-7	-	CASSLVGSYEQYF	TGCGCCAGCAGCTTGGTGGGATCCTACGAGCAGTACTTC
-	TRBV27	TRBJ2-3	-	CASSSQQGTTDTQYF	TGTGCCAGCAGTTCGCAACAGGGTACCACAGATACGCAGTATTTT
few	TRBV5-6	TRBJ1-3	-	CASSALGRNSGNTIYF	TGTGCCAGCAGCGCCCTGGGACGGAACTCTGGAAACACCATATATTTT
-	TRBV14	TRBJ1-1	-	CASSQAGSTIEAFF	TGTGCCAGCAGCCAAGCCGGCAGTACGATTGAAGCTTTCTTT
-	TRBV4-1	TRBJ2-1	TRBD2	CASSRGGLAALGNEQFF	TGCGCCAGCAGCCGGGGGGGACTAGCGGCCCTAGGTAATGAGCAGTTCTTC
-	TRBV11-2	TRBJ1-1	-	CASSLEPGQNTEAFF	TGTGCCAGCAGCTTAGAGCCAGGTCAGAACACTGAAGCTTTCTTT
-	TRBV25-1	TRBJ2-5	-	CASSDQEDFWGPQETQYF	TGTGCCAGCAGTGACCAGGAGGACTTTTGGGGGCCCCAAGAGACCCAGTACTTC
-	TRBV7-3	TRBJ2-1	-	CASSLMGNTGNEQFF	TGTGCCAGCAGCTTAATGGGGAATACGGGGAATGAGCAGTTCTTC
-	TRBV7-2	TRBJ2-7	TRBD1	CASSLATGTGSYEQYF	TGTGCCAGCAGCTTAGCCACCGGGACAGGGAGCTACGAGCAGTACTTC
-	TRBV19	TRBJ2-7	-	CASLDPNSYEQYF	TGTGCCAGCCTGGACCCTAACTCCTACGAGCAGTACTTC